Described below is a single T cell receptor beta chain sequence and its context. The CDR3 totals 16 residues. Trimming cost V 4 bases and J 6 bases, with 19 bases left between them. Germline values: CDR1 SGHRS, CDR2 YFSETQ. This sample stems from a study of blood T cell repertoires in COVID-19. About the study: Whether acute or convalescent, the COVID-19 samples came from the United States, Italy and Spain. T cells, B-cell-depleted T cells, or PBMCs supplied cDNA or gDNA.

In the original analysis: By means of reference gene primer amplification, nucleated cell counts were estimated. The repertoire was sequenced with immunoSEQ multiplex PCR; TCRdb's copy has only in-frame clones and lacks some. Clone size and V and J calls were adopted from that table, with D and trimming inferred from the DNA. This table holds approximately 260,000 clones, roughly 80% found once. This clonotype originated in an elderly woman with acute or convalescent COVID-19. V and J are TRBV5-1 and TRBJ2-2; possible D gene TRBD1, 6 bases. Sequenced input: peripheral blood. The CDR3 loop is CASSPLGADSAGELFF. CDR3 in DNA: TGCGCCAGCAGCCCCCTGGGGGCCGACTCGGCCGGGGAGCTGTTTTTT.